This T cell receptor (beta chain) stems from a study of primary melanoma T cells and metastatic recurrence (TCRdb year 2020). Concerning the study at large: The cohort was made up of approximately 200 primary melanomas of stage T2 to T4, with thickness greater than 1 mm. The T-cell fraction measured by TCR beta sequencing was compared against progression-free survival as the clinical outcome. The study tested whether T-cell fraction and T-cell repertoire clonality in primary melanoma tumors predicted patient outcome. The sequencing-derived T-cell fraction was compared with histopathological grading of tumor-infiltrating lymphocytes. General conclusions and limits of the study: Reportedly, adding T-cell fraction to tumor thickness improved progression-free survival prediction more than adding any other histopathological variable did. Progression-free survival was reportedly predicted by the tumor T-cell fraction independently of age, mitotic rate, ulceration and thickness. An effective T-cell-mediated antitumor response in primary melanoma was framed by the authors only as a suggestion, not a demonstrated mechanism. A T-cell fraction above 20% appeared protective regardless of ulceration status, mitotic rate or nodal disease.

The library was produced with the immunoSEQ multiplex PCR assay. Primary melanoma tumor tissue was subjected to high-throughput sequencing of the T-cell receptor beta chain. The authors processed their data as follows. TCRB CDR3 sharing between samples and the distribution of insertions and deletions were included in the repertoire analyses. The predictive value of the T-cell fraction was ranked against histopathological variables by a gradient-boosted model. As stored in TCRdb, this immuneACCESS dataset retains in-frame rearrangements with V and J assigned. A fraction of the clones does not appear; measured against another copy, unresolved V genes explain less than half of the discrepancy, and the remainder lacks a known reason. The DNA gave D and trimming, while V, J and clone size come from that table. In this sample the table shows about 450 clones, about 84% of which occur a single time. 15% of the sample is held by the ten biggest clonotypes.

The primary melanoma of each patient had been surgically resected and was considered potentially curable but at risk of metastatic recurrence. The CDR3 holds 13 amino acids from the cysteine to the phenylalanine. The read is trimmed to its CDR3 DNA, 39 bases read in frame from base 1. CDR1 and CDR2 (LNHDA, SQIVND) derive from the germline V gene (reference sequence). V is pruned by 5 bases and J by 4 bases, leaving 2 bases of the junction without a gene match. Points on this clone: The specificity of this receptor is unknown. No base qualities exist here, and no much larger clone lies one base off it.

The rearranged segments are TRBV19 and TRBJ1-1, with 9 middle bases fitting TRBD1. The source of this sequence is a human donor with melanoma. Sequenced material: melanoma tumor tissue. The CDR3 region: CASSGDRATEAFF. The nucleotides are TGTGCCAGTAGTGGGGACAGGGCCACTGAAGCTTTCTTT.